One sample yielded the 16 T cell receptor beta chains listed below, sequenced in a study of OX40 agonist ivuxolimab in advanced cancers. Libraries were prepared through the immunoSEQ multiplex PCR assay. TCRdb took over this immuneACCESS table, retaining in-frame rearrangements with V and J assigned. Such tables are incomplete; in checked studies, under half of the missing clones stem from an unresolved V gene, and the remainder is unexplained. The sample profile shows some 41,000 clones; around nine tenths of them were found once. The ten largest clones add up to about a third of the sample. The sample here was CD4+ or CD8+ T cells sorted from blood, taken in a trial of the OX40 agonist ivuxolimab. These receptors all stem from an adult with an advanced solid tumor such as melanoma, head and neck, liver or kidney cancer.

In its sample, this clone was seen once. The V gene is TRBV11-2, the J gene TRBJ1-4; D may be TRBD1 (5 bases). V dropped 1 base and J dropped 8 bases, with 11 bases sitting between them. The CDR3 has 14 amino acids. Germline V CDR1 and CDR2: SGHAT, FQNNGV. CDR3 in amino acids: CASSLVGVQEKLFF. CDR3 coding DNA: TGTGCCAGCAGCTTAGTAGGGGTTCAGGAAAAACTGTTTTTT.

The V call is TRBV19, the J call TRBJ1-5; D call uncertain. Trimming took 6 bases from V and 6 from J, leaving 18 bases between them. This CDR3 contains 15 residues. From germline, CDR1 is LNHDA and CDR2 SQIVND (reference sequence). The CDR3 is CASSTRFGVGQPQHF. In nucleotides, the CDR3 is TGTGCCAGTAGCACCCGCTTTGGAGTGGGTCAGCCCCAGCATTTT.

V gene TRBV2 combines with J gene TRBJ2-3; D gene ambiguous. V was shortened by 10 bases and J by 5 bases, with 19 bases between the two germline ends. The V gene's germline CDR1 is SNHLY and CDR2 FYNNEI. The CDR3 consists of 14 residues. In DNA, the CDR3 is TGTGCCACCGACTCCCGGACCGGCGAAGATACGCAGTATTTT. Its translation is CATDSRTGEDTQYF.

The chain couples TRBV7-2 to TRBJ1-1; D possibly corresponds to TRBD1 (5 bases). Germline CDR1 SGHTA, CDR2 FQGNSA. CDR3 length: 17 amino acids. Trimming pared 0 bases from V and 8 bases from J, leaving 22 bases between. CDR3 amino acids: CASSLATDRQRKSEAFF. As DNA, the CDR3 is TGTGCCAGCAGCTTAGCGACCGACAGACAGAGGAAATCAGAAGCTTTCTTT.

The V call is TRBV6-5, the J call TRBJ2-7; D gene ambiguous. CDR1 and CDR2 from the germline V gene are MNHEY and SVGAGI. This CDR3 is built from 12 residues. Trimming removed 4 bases at V and 6 bases at J, with 10 bases between. As DNA, the CDR3 is TGTGCCAGCAGTTCCCCGACGGGCGAGCAGTACTTC. This translates into CASSSPTGEQYF.

The chain combines TRBV4-1 with TRBJ1-2, with 10 bases lining up with TRBD1. This CDR3 is built from 13 residues. The germline gives CDR1 MGHRA, CDR2 YSYEKL. The V gene end was trimmed by 5 bases and the J gene end by 6 bases; junction bases not matched to a gene: 3. CDR3 DNA: TGCGCCAGCAGCAAGACAGGGGGCGATGGCTACACCTTC. Its protein product is CASSKTGGDGYTF.

Written as DNA, the CDR3 is TGTGCCAGCAGTGAAGGGACAGGGACCTACGAGCAGTACTTC. Protein sequence: CASSEGTGTYEQYF. The rearrangement links TRBV2 to TRBJ2-7; 8 nucleotides line up with TRBD1. CDR3 size: 14 residues. V was pared by 1 base and J by 2 bases, with 1 base of the junction left unmatched. Looked up from germline, CDR1 is SNHLY and CDR2 is FYNNEI. Variable domain in full (rest from reference TRBV2 and TRBJ2-7): EPEVTQTPSHQVTQMGQEVILRCVPISNHLYFYWYRQILGQKVEFLVSFYNNEISEKSEIFDDQFSVERPDGSNFTLKIRSTKLEDSAMYFCASSEGTGTYEQYFGPGTRLTVT.

This sequence joins TRBV6-5 and TRBJ1-2; D is unclear. The germline V gene encodes CDR1 MNHEY and CDR2 SVGAGI. This CDR3 comprises 14 residues. Deletions cut 3 bases from V and 3 bases from J, with 11 bases between. The CDR3, as DNA: TGTGCCAGCAGTTATACCTCCGGGGACTATGGCTACACCTTC. Its protein is CASSYTSGDYGYTF.

CDR3 coding DNA: TGTGCCAGTACCTGGGACCCTTCCTCCTACGAGCAGTACTTC. The encoded protein is CASTWDPSSYEQYF. The chain combines TRBV19 with TRBJ2-5; perhaps D is TRBD1 or TRBD2 (5 bases each). The J call may be in error: the DNA end matches TRBJ2-7 better. The CDR3 is made up of 14 amino acids. The germline V gene encodes CDR1 LNHDA and CDR2 SQIVND (reference sequence).

The rearrangement links TRBV18 to TRBJ2-1; D uncertain. The germline V gene encodes CDR1 KGHSH and CDR2 LQKENI. This CDR3 has 13 residues. Trimming left V 0 bases short and J 3 bases short, with 3 bases between. The CDR3 DNA sequence: TGTGCCAGCTCACCACCGGTCTACAATGAGCAGTTCTTC. It is translated as CASSPPVYNEQFF.

The chain couples TRBV28 to TRBJ2-7; no definite D call. CDR3 size: 13 residues. V lost 4 bases and J lost 4, with 11 bases in between. Per germline, CDR1 MDHEN and CDR2 SYDVKM. CDR3: CASSSTGPYEQYF. CDR3 sequence (DNA): TGTGCCAGCAGTTCTACCGGACCTTACGAGCAGTACTTC. The entire variable domain, with the rest obtained from reference TRBV28 and TRBJ2-7, is as follows: DVKVTQSSRYLVKRTGEKVFLECVQDMDHENMFWYRQDPGLGLRLIYFSYDVKMKEKGDIPEGYSVSREKKERFSLILESASTNQTSMYLCASSSTGPYEQYFGPGTRLTVT.

The chain couples TRBV19 to TRBJ2-1; D might be TRBD1 (5 bases). The CDR3 is 13 residues long. Looked up from germline, CDR1 is LNHDA and CDR2 is SQIVND (reference sequence). The V and J ends lost 8 bases and 5 bases respectively, with 13 bases between them. The CDR3 reads CASSRGSHNEQFF. The CDR3 DNA is TGTGCCAGTTCTAGGGGATCGCACAATGAGCAGTTCTTC. Full variable domain (missing parts from reference TRBV19 and TRBJ2-1): DGGITQSPKYLFRKEGQNVTLSCEQNLNHDAMYWYRQDPGQGLRLIYYSQIVNDFQKGDIAEGYSVSREKKESFPLTVTSAQKNPTAFYLCASSRGSHNEQFFGPGTRLTVL.

The chain uses TRBV5-1 and TRBJ2-3, with 12 positions matching TRBD1. The CDR3 loop spans 17 amino acids. With 4 bases clipped from V and 7 bases from J, the junction kept 13 bases outside the gene matches. Germline V gene data show CDR1 as SGHRS and CDR2 as YFSETQ. In DNA form, the CDR3 reads TGCGCCAGCAGCCCGTTATCCAGGGGACAGGGGGCGCATACGCAGTATTTT. It yields the protein CASSPLSRGQGAHTQYF.

DNA of the CDR3: TGCGCCAGCAGTCGCGGGGGTTTTTCAGATACGCAGTATTTT. This gives the protein CASSRGGFSDTQYF. The chain uses TRBV5-1 and TRBJ2-3, with TRBD2 identical over 7 bases. The CDR3 covers 14 residues. From germline, CDR1 is SGHRS and CDR2 YFSETQ. The ends lost 5 bases at V and 4 bases at J; junction bases unmatched: 7.

This chain links TRBV9 with TRBJ2-6; a possible D gene is TRBD2 (6 bases). From germline, CDR1 is SGDLS and CDR2 YYNGEE. Trimming pared 4 bases from V and 0 bases from J, leaving 11 bases between. The CDR3 extends over 16 amino acids. The CDR3 DNA is TGTGCCAGCAGCCCCCGGGGACTCTCTGGGGCCAACGTCCTGACTTTC. Translated, it gives CASSPRGLSGANVLTF.

The chain joins TRBV10-3 to TRBJ2-1, with D unresolved. This CDR3 is 12 amino acids long. V gave up 2 bases and J gave up 10 bases, with 9 bases separating them. Germline V gene sequence: CDR1 ENHRY, CDR2 SYGVKD. The CDR3 here is CAISETLVEQFF. CDR3 DNA: TGTGCCATCAGTGAGACCTTGGTAGAGCAGTTCTTC.